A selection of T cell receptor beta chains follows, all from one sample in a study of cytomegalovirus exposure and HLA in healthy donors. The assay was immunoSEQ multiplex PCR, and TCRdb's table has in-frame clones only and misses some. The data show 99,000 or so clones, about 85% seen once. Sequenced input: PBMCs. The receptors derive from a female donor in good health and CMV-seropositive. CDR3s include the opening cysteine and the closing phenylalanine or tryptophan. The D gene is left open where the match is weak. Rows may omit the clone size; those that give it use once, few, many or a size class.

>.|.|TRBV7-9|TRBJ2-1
TGTGCCAGCAGCTTCGGTGGGCCACAAAGTGAGCAGTTCTTC
CASSFGGPQSEQFF
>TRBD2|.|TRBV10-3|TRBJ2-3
TGCCCGCCGACTCAAGGACTAGCGGCTTGCACAGATACGCAGTATTTT
CPPTQGLAACTDTQYF
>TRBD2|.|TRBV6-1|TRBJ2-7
TGTGCCAGCAGTGACTTAGGACTAGCGGGATCCTACGAGCAGTACTTC
CASSDLGLAGSYEQYF
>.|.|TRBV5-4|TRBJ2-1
TGTGCCAGCAGCCCTATCGACAGTAGACGCAATGAGCAGTTCTTC
CASSPIDSRRNEQFF
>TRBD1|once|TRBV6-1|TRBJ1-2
TGTGCCAGCAGACTCAGGGGGCGCTGGGATGGCTACACCTTC
CASRLRGRWDGYTF
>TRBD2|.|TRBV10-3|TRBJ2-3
TGTGCCACGCGGACTAGTATCGCAGATACGCAGTATTTT
CATRTSIADTQYF
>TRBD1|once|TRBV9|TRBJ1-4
TGTGCCAGCAGCGAGGATAGACAGGGAGGAGAAAAACTGTTTTTT
CASSEDRQGGEKLFF
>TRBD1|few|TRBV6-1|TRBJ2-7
TGTGCCAGCACGGGGGACAGGGACGCCTCCGAGCAGTACTTC
CASTGDRDASEQYF
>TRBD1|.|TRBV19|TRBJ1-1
TGTGCCAGTACCTCACAGGGGGGCACTGAAGCTTTCTTT
CASTSQGGTEAFF
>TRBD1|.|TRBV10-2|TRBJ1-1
TGCGCCAGCAGTGAGTCGACGGGACAGGGCGGGTTTATGTTT
CASSESTGQGGFMF
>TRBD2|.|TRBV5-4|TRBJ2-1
TGTGCCAGCAGCCCGGCGACTAGCGGGAGCGATGAGCAGTTCTTC
CASSPATSGSDEQFF
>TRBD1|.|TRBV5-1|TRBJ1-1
TGCGCCAGCCACCCCCCGACAGGGGTCACTGAAGCTTTCTTT
CASHPPTGVTEAFF
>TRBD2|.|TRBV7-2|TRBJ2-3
TGTGCCAGCAGCTTTGGGGAACGGGGGGGCCCAGATACGCAGTATTTT
CASSFGERGGPDTQYF
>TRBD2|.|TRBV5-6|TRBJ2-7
TGTGCCAGCAGCTTGGAGACTAGCGGGAGAACCTACGAGCAGTACTTC
CASSLETSGRTYEQYF
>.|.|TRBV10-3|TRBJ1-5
TGTGCCATCAGTGAAGGAGGGGAGGGGAATCAGCCCCAGCATTTT
CAISEGGEGNQPQHF
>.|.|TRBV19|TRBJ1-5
TGTGCCAGTAGTATCGTAGGGGGTACGGTCAATCAGCCCCAGCATTTT
CASSIVGGTVNQPQHF
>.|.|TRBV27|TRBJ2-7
TGTGCCAGCAGGCGCGGTGCCAGCTCCTACGAGCAGTACTTC
CASRRGASSYEQYF
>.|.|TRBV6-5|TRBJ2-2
TGTGCCAGCAGTTACTCGGCCACCGGGGAGCTGTTTTTT
CASSYSATGELFF
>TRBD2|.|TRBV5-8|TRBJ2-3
TGTGCCAGCAGCTTGTTAGCGGGAGGGCCAGATACGCAGTATTTT
CASSLLAGGPDTQYF
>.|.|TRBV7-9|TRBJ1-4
TGTGCCAGCAGCCACCCCCGGGGTCTCGGGGAAAAACTGTTTTTT
CASSHPRGLGEKLFF
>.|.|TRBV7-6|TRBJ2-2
TGTGCCAGCAGCCGACAGTCCCCGAACACCGGGGAGCTGTTTTTT
CASSRQSPNTGELFF
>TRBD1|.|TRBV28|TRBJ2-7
TGTGCCAGCAGTTTGGGACAGGGGGTCACCTACGAGCAGTACTTC
CASSLGQGVTYEQYF
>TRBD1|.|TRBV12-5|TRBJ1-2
TGTGCTAGTGTTTCTTGGGGGACAGAAGAGGAGGGCTACACCTTC
CASVSWGTEEEGYTF
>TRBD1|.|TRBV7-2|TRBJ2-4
TGTGCCAGCAGCTTAACCGGGACAGGGGCACTTGGGGAAAACATTCAGTACTTC
CASSLTGTGALGENIQYF
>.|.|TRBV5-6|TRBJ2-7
TGTGCCAGCAGCCTCGAGGAAGGAGGCGTCTACGAGCAGTACTTC
CASSLEEGGVYEQYF
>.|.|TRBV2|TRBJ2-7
TGTGCCAGCAGTGAAGGGGGGGGCCGCTCCTACGAGCAGTACTTC
CASSEGGGRSYEQYF
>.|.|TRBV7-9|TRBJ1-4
TGTGCCAGCAGCTTAACAGGGATTAATGAAAAACTGTTTTTT
CASSLTGINEKLFF
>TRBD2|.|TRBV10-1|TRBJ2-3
TGCGCCAGCAGTGGCGGGAGGGCCTCCACAGATACGCAGTATTTT
CASSGGRASTDTQYF
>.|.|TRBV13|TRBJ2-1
TGTGCCAGCAGCTTAGGCGGTGCATTGGAGCAGTTCTTC
CASSLGGALEQFF
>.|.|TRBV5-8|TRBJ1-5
TGTGCCAGCAGCCCCGAAGCGGGGGCTCCCAATCAGCCCCAGCATTTT
CASSPEAGAPNQPQHF
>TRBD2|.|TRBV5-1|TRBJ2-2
TGCGCCAGCAGCCCCCGCCTAGCGGACACCGGGGAGCTGTTTTTT
CASSPRLADTGELFF
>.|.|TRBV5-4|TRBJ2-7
TGTGCCAGCAGCTTATTCCGGGACTCCTACGAGCAGTACTTC
CASSLFRDSYEQYF
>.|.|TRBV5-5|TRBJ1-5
TGTGCCAGCAGCTACACCATAAGGGGTAGCAATCAGCCCCAGCATTTT
CASSYTIRGSNQPQHF
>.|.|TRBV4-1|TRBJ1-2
TGCGCCAGCAGCCAAGGCTCCAGGGCTGGGCACTATGGCTACACCTTC
CASSQGSRAGHYGYTF
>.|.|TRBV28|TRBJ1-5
TGTGCCAGCAGTTTATGGAGAGATCAGCCCCAGCATTTT
CASSLWRDQPQHF
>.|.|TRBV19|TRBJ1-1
TGTGCCAGTAGTCCAGGAGGAAATGAAGCTTTCTTT
CASSPGGNEAFF
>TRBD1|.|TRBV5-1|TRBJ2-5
TGCGCCAGCAGCGCGGACAGGGGTTACCGAGAGACCCAGTACTTC
CASSADRGYRETQYF
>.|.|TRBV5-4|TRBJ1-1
TGTGCCAGCAGCCCGGGGGGGCCGAGGGTTGACACTGAAGCTTTCTTT
CASSPGGPRVDTEAFF
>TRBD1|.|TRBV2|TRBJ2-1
TGTGCCAGCCGATCAGGGGGCCCCCACTTGGATGAGCAGTTCTTC
CASRSGGPHLDEQFF
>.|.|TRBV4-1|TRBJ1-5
TGCGCCAGCACCCCCACCGGGGATGGTGTCAATCAGCCCCAGCATTTT
CASTPTGDGVNQPQHF
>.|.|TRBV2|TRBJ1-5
TGTGCCAGCGGCGGACTTCTCGATAGCAATCAGCCCCAGCATTTT
CASGGLLDSNQPQHF
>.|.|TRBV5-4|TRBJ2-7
TGTGCCAGCAGCTTGCAAGGAGGGGGCCCCTCCTACGAGCAGTACTTC
CASSLQGGGPSYEQYF
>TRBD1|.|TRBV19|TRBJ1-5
TGTGCCAGTAGTGCGGGACAGGGGGACAATCAGCCCCAGCATTTT
CASSAGQGDNQPQHF
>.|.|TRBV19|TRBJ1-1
TGTGCCAGTAGTATAAACAAGAACACTGAAGCTTTCTTT
CASSINKNTEAFF
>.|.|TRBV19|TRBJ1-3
TGTGCCAGTAGTTTAGTACAGTCCTCTGGAAACACCATATATTTT
CASSLVQSSGNTIYF
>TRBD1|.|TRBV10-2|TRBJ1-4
TGCGCCAGCAGTGAGAGTACAGGGGGGATAGAAAAACTGTTTTTT
CASSESTGGIEKLFF
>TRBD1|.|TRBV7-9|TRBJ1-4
TGTGCCAGCAGCGCCCGGACAGGGGAAAATGAAAAACTGTTTTTT
CASSARTGENEKLFF
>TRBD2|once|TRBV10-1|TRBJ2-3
TGCGCCAGCAGTGACGCTAGCGGAGACACAGATACGCAGTATTTT
CASSDASGDTDTQYF
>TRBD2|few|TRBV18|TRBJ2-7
TGTGCCAGCTCACCACTGCCTAGCGGGAGCCCCTACGAGCAGTACTTC
CASSPLPSGSPYEQYF
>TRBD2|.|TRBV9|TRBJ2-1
TGTGCCAGCAGCGTTGCCGGGACTAGAGTTATTAATGAGCAGTTCTTC
CASSVAGTRVINEQFF
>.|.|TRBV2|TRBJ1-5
TGTGCCAGCAGTGAAGGCTACGGTGGGGGGTATAGCAATCAGCCCCAGCATTTT
CASSEGYGGGYSNQPQHF
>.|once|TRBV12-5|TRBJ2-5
TGTGCTAGTGGTTTACTAGCAGGCGAGACCCAGTACTTC
CASGLLAGETQYF
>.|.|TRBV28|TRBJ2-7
TGTGCCAGCAGTTTTTCAGGGTTCTACTACGAGCAGTACTTC
CASSFSGFYYEQYF